This T cell receptor (beta chain) was profiled in a study of beta chain features in type 1 diabetes (dated by TCRdb to about 2018). General notes on the study: Patients and healthy donors did not differ in mean age, gender distribution, total cell number or subset yield. A total of around 110,000,000 sorted cells were examined across all samples, and RNA yield correlated strongly with the number of cells per subset. Naive and central memory subsets were obtained from all 30 or so donors, but regulatory and stem cell-like memory subsets were isolated from only 8 patients and 8 healthy donors. In the study, recently diagnosed type 1 diabetes patients and matched healthy donors were compared on the TCRB repertoires of their sorted circulating CD4+ T cell subsets.

From each donor, a single peripheral blood sample of around 120 mL on average was drawn into heparinised tubes. A BD FACSAria II was used to sort naive, central memory, regulatory and stem cell-like memory CD4+ T cells with a panel that included CD45RO, CCR7, CD25, CD127, CD95 and CD27. All sorted populations exceeded 95% purity. PBMCs were isolated right away by Lymphoprep density gradient centrifugation and were stained directly, without culture. To minimize batch effects, samples were stained and sorted in pairs, one healthy donor with one patient per experiment. Study-wide conclusions, independent of this receptor: Patients with type 1 diabetes made fewer insertions and deleted more nucleotides at VDJ recombination sites, implying thymic rearrangement abnormalities. Naive, central memory and regulatory TCRB repertoires appeared to be more alike among patients than among healthy donors. Shorter templates might be favored by PCR, yet because patient and control samples were amplified and corrected together, any such skew would affect both groups equally. Only small numbers of individuals were included in the HLA sub-analyses, which left unresolved whether HLA type had any influence on TCRB rearrangement. Type 1 diabetes patients showed a moderate but significant shortening of TCRB CDR3 length in all four CD4+ subsets. Because cDNA rather than genomic DNA was sequenced, highly expressing activated cells could have been over-represented, although no difference in activation and CD3 levels was found between groups.

The High Capacity cDNA Reverse Transcription Kit was used to reverse transcribe all of the isolated RNA, meaning that expressed TCRB transcripts were what got sequenced. Naive, central memory and regulatory T cell samples underwent deep immunoSEQ sequencing, averaging roughly 3.3 million total reads per sample. Sorted cells were lysed in RLT buffer and RNA was extracted with DNase-treated RNeasy Micro or Mini kits, depending on cell number. Each cell subset was processed on its own to prevent cross-contamination, while patient and healthy donor samples were processed together. TCRB sequences were amplified from cDNA with the immunoSEQ multiplex PCR, producing 87-bp fragments spanning the CDR3 region. The amplicons were sequenced using the Illumina HiSeq platform. The published analysis was carried out like this. Synthetic template baselines were used to correct PCR bias computationally, reads within Hamming distance 2 were collapsed, and singletons that could not be merged were discarded. By aligning reads against IMGT, V, D and J genes, CDR3 length, and insertions or deletions at six rearrangement sites were assigned. Clonotype counts were normalized to sorted cell number within each subset before computing true diversity and Gini coefficients with the tcR R package. The overlap coefficient, calculated on TCRB nucleotide sequences, was used to measure repertoire sharing. Out-of-frame TCRB sequences from naive cells were analyzed as a proxy for the pre-selection repertoire. TCRdb mirrors the immuneACCESS table, restricted to in-frame sequences. Some clones are absent from its copies; in checked studies, under half trace to an unresolved V gene, and the reason for the others is unknown. Clone size and V and J calls were adopted from that table, with D and trimming inferred from the DNA. The sample records 680,000 or so clones, 13% of which are singletons. The ten largest account for about 0.02% of the sample.

CDR1 and CDR2 are drawn from the germline V gene (reference sequence): SEHNR, FQNEAQ. The trim is 0 bases for V and 7 bases for J, with a gap of 15 bases between the germline ends. The CDR3 contains 15 residues, cysteine and phenylalanine counted. The entry retains the CDR3 DNA only, 45 bases that are in frame from base 1. This clone was observed a handful of times. The antigen it recognizes is unknown. No much larger clone exists at a distance of one base, and base qualities are not known. Sequenced input: naive CD4+ T cells from blood. In the paper's terms, the cell subset or site label means: true naive CD4+ T cells. This TCR came from a man younger than 30 with type 1 diabetes. The chain is made from TRBV7-9 and TRBJ1-2; the D segment could be TRBD1, given 5 matching bases. The nucleotide sequence reads as follows: TGTGCCAGCAGCTTAGCGGCAGGGAGGGGACCTGGCTACACCTTC. Its translation reads: CASSLAAGRGPGYTF.